This T cell receptor beta chain was identified during a study of metastatic and nonmetastatic thyroid tumors. The wider study: Where malignant and benign thyroid patients were concerned, repertoires were compared across blood and tumor or nodule tissue.

MiXCR reprocessed the PCR reads for TCRdb. Of around 37,000 clones in the sample, 20% were seen once. The germline V gene has CDR1 SGHDT and CDR2 YYEEEE. V lost 1 base, J lost 3 bases, and 13 bases lay in between. The CDR3 sequence is 15 residues long. This clone was counted at least ten times. Treatment of any kind had been given to no patient before thyroid surgery. The receptor was isolated from a female donor with papillary thyroid cancer or a benign thyroid nodule (not recorded which). Some clones in this sample may be carry-over from other donors' samples. The sample was blood. The rearrangement uses TRBV5-6 and TRBJ2-5; D remains unclear. The DNA for the CDR3 is TGTGCCAGCAGCTTGTCGGGCGGATCGAAAGAGACCCAGTACTTC. Translating it yields CASSLSGGSKETQYF.